This T cell receptor (beta chain) is from a study of T cell repertoires in cytomegalovirus infection. The overall study: Matching HLA type, along with CMV infection, was indicated by public TCR beta signatures.

TCRdb reprocessed the reads via MiXCR and lists one record per CDR3 protein. The sample holds hundreds of thousands of distinct CDR3 sequences; 35% are singletons and the top ten take under 3%. The clonotype originates from a human donor in good health (CMV status not recorded). Some clones in this sample may be carry-over from other donors' samples. Material for sequencing was PBMCs.

In nucleotides, the CDR3 is TGTGCCAGCAGTTCCGGGGGAGCCCAGCATTTT. Amino acids: CASSSGGAQHF. The chain carries TRBV6-6 and TRBJ1-5; perhaps TRBD1 as D (5 bases). Between the trimmed V and J ends, which lost 4 bases and 11 bases, there was a span of 9 bases. Germline V gene lookup returns CDR1 MNHNY and CDR2 SVGAGI (reference sequence). This CDR3 region has 11 residues.